The source of this T cell receptor beta chain is a study of CD4 T cells in relation to SARS-CoV-2 and coronaviruses. Across the study: Shared crossreactive spike epitopes were mapped to their HLA restriction.

The CDR3 totals 16 residues. V was trimmed by 4 bases and J by 0 bases, leaving 10 bases between them. Germline assignment: CDR1 SGHAT and CDR2 FQDESV (reference sequence). Profiling relied on immunoSEQ multiplex PCR, and the TCRdb table lists in-frame clones only, not all of them. Among roughly 18,000 clones listed, 77% were seen once. CD4+ T cells from unexposed donors were obtained before the COVID-19 pandemic (2011-2018). The cells were cultured for roughly 11 days before CD4+ T cells were isolated. Unexposed-donor CD4+ T cells were probed with SARS-CoV-2 S/N and four cold-coronavirus spikes, cells permitting. Concerning this clone: Its antigen is still unknown.

The rearrangement links TRBV11-1 to TRBJ2-6; D not certain. Sequencing used CD4+ T cells from PBMCs, cultured in vitro. The sequence was obtained from a human donor in good health. The CDR3 sequence: CASSSDLGSGANVLTF. In DNA form, the CDR3 reads TGTGCCAGCAGCTCGGATTTAGGCTCTGGGGCCAACGTCCTGACTTTC.